This entry concerns a single T cell receptor beta chain. Clones were read by immunoSEQ multiplex PCR, and TCRdb kept only the in-frame ones, dropping some. This sample yields some 77,000 clones, of which more than 85% are seen a single time; 0.35% to 0.45% belongs to the top ten. This sample was included in a study of technical replicates of blood from a handful of donors. Germline loops: CDR1 SGHTS, CDR2 YDEGEE. CDR3 size: 16 residues. The V segment lost 3 bases and the J segment 3 bases; nucleotides outside the gene matches: 8. The clonotype was recovered from a human donor in good health. The sample consisted of T cells isolated from PBMCs. The rearrangement links TRBV5-8 to TRBJ1-5, with 8 nucleotides matching TRBD1. The CDR3 nucleotides are TGTGCCAGCAGCTCCCTCTGGCAGGGGGCCAATCAGCCCCAGCATTTT. It is translated as CASSSLWQGANQPQHF.